The 17 T cell receptor beta chains given below trace back to one sample, sequenced in a study of blood T cell repertoires in COVID-19. Sequencing used immunoSEQ multiplex PCR; TCRdb keeps in-frame clones, though not all of them. The table has some 260,000 clones, approximately 79% seen once; the top ten hold 4.1%. The sequenced sample consisted of PBMCs or T cells enriched from blood (not recorded which). The receptors here all came from a man aged 25 to 45 with acute COVID-19.

This clone has only one observation. This chain joins TRBV19 and TRBJ2-2; D is unresolved. There are 15 residues in the CDR3. The V gene lost 3 bases and the J gene lost 0 bases, with 8 bases spanning the gap. Germline values: CDR1 LNHDA, CDR2 SQIVND (reference sequence). The CDR3 bases are TGTGCCAGTAGTATTGTCCCCGCGAACACCGGGGAGCTGTTTTTT. Its translation is CASSIVPANTGELFF.

Comment on this clone: Other nucleotide sequences from this sample produce the same CDR3. The chain links TRBV11-3 to TRBJ2-1, with a possible D match to TRBD2 (6 bases). The CDR3 is 16 amino acids. V lost 0 bases and J lost 1, with 10 bases in between. CDR1 is SGHNT, CDR2 YENEEA, per germline. The CDR3 loop reads CASSLDLAGSYNEQFF. CDR3 DNA: TGTGCCAGCAGCTTAGATCTGGCGGGGTCCTACAATGAGCAGTTCTTC.

In its sample, this clone was seen once. The J gene is TRBJ2-3, the V gene TRBV7-9; 8 bases are shared with TRBD2. CDR3 length: 15 residues. Germline V CDR1 and CDR2: SEHNR, FQNEAQ (reference sequence). V dropped 1 base and J dropped 4; count of bases not matched to a gene: 4. The CDR3 loop reads CASSLGSGSPDTQYF. The CDR3 DNA sequence: TGTGCCAGCAGCTTAGGGAGCGGGAGCCCAGATACGCAGTATTTT.

The genes are TRBV7-9 and TRBJ2-1, with TRBD1 identical over 9 bases. The CDR3 contains 15 residues. The germline V gene encodes CDR1 SEHNR and CDR2 FQNEAQ (reference sequence). V lost 6 bases to trimming and J lost 9 bases; unmatched junction nucleotides: 12. The CDR3 DNA reads TGTGCCAGCAGTTCTACAGGGGGCGCAGTCAGTGAGCAGTTCTTC. The encoded protein is CASSSTGGAVSEQFF.

The chain combines TRBV9 with TRBJ2-1, with D tentatively TRBD2 (7 bases). V was shortened by 3 bases and J by 4 bases, with 17 bases between the two germline ends. CDR1 is SGDLS and CDR2 is YYNGEE in the germline V gene. The CDR3 runs 16 residues. CDR3 protein: CASSAGIGGAYNEQFF. DNA of the CDR3: TGTGCCAGCAGCGCTGGCATAGGGGGGGCTTACAATGAGCAGTTCTTC.

The chain uses TRBV6-5 and TRBJ1-2; D not resolved. From germline, CDR1 is MNHEY and CDR2 SVGAGI. This CDR3 has 14 amino acids. Deletions cut 7 bases from V and 1 base from J, with 13 bases between. CDR3 protein: CASITGGVNYGYTF. CDR3 in DNA: TGTGCCAGCATCACCGGAGGAGTTAACTATGGCTACACCTTC.

V usage is TRBV5-1 and J usage is TRBJ1-3, with D unresolved. V was shortened by 2 bases and J by 0 bases, with 9 bases between the two germline ends. The CDR3 has 15 residues. Germline V lookup: CDR1 SGHRS, CDR2 YFSETQ. The CDR3 coding sequence is TGCGCCAGCAGCTTAGAAGGACTCTCTGGAAACACCATATATTTT. It codes for CASSLEGLSGNTIYF. The full variable domain, rest sourced from reference TRBV5-1 and TRBJ1-3, is KAGVTQTPRYLIKTRGQQVTLSCSPISGHRSVSWYQQTPGQGLQFLFEYFSETQRNKGNFPGRFSGRQFSNSRSEMNVSTLELGDSALYLCASSLEGLSGNTIYFGEGSWLTVV.

By share, this clone counts as medium-sized. At the DNA level, this CDR3 is encoded by other sequences in the same sample as well. The chain is built from TRBV6-2 or TRBV6-3 and TRBJ2-3, with 8 bases aligning to TRBD2. V was pared by 0 bases and J by 2 bases, with 1 base of the junction left unmatched. Germline V gene sequence: CDR1 MNHEY, CDR2 SVGEGT. The CDR3 runs to 15 residues. As DNA, the CDR3 is TGTGCCAGCAGTTACTCCGGGGGGGCCACAGATACGCAGTATTTT. Protein: CASSYSGGATDTQYF.

This clone came up once. For the CDR3, the DNA is TGTGCCAGCAGTGGAGGGACAGGGAATTCACCCCTCCACTTT. This encodes CASSGGTGNSPLHF. The chain uses TRBV25-1 and TRBJ1-6; 9 bases align to TRBD1. There are 14 residues in the CDR3. CDR1 and CDR2 from the germline V gene are MGHDK and SYGVNS. Losses at the gene ends were 4 bases for V and 7 bases for J; bases not matched to a gene: 2. The full variable domain, completed using reference TRBV25-1 and TRBJ1-6, is EADIYQTPRYLVIGTGKKITLECSQTMGHDKMYWYQQDPGMELHLIHYSYGVNSTEKGDLSSESTVSRIRTEHFPLTLESARPSHTSQYLCASSGGTGNSPLHFGNGTRLTVT.

The V call is TRBV6-6, the J call TRBJ2-7; 10 nucleotides align to TRBD2. Per the germline V gene, CDR1 is MNHNY and CDR2 is SVGAGI (reference sequence). The CDR3 is 15 residues long. The trim removed 7 bases at V and 4 bases at J, leaving 10 bases unmatched. CDR3 nucleotide sequence: TGTGCCAGCACCCCGCAAGCGGGAGGGCCGTACGAGCAGTACGTC. Translation: CASTPQAGGPYEQYV.

This clone appeared a few times. The chain links TRBV12-3 or TRBV12-4 to TRBJ1-3, with D maybe TRBD1 (6 bases). The CDR3 contains 13 residues. Trimming removed 0 bases at V and 7 bases at J, with 7 bases between. In DNA, the CDR3 is TGTGCCAGCAGTTTAGCTGGGGGCAACACCATATATTTT. This codes for CASSLAGGNTIYF.

The chain is built from TRBV6-2 or TRBV6-3 and TRBJ2-6, with 10 bases fitting TRBD2. Per the germline V gene, CDR1 is MNHEY and CDR2 is SVGEGT. There are 16 residues in the CDR3. V lost 5 bases and J lost 0; bases outside the gene matches: 1. CDR3: CASSASGSSGANVLTF. The CDR3 DNA sequence: TGTGCCAGCAGTGCTAGCGGGAGCTCTGGGGCCAACGTCCTGACTTTC.

The rearrangement uses TRBV14 and TRBJ2-5; 10 nucleotides align to TRBD2. The CDR3 length is 15 residues. Germline V gene lookup returns CDR1 SGHDN and CDR2 FVKESK. The junction had 9 bases not matched to a gene; V was cut back by 4 bases and J by 7 bases. The CDR3, as DNA: TGTGCCAGCAGCCCAGCGGGAGGGTTGGCCGGGACCCAGTACTTC. Amino acid sequence: CASSPAGGLAGTQYF.

The rearrangement joins TRBV13 to TRBJ1-6; a weak D match, TRBD1 (6 bases). The CDR3 contains 15 residues. Germline-derived CDR1 and CDR2 are PRHDT and FYEKMQ (reference sequence). Trimming stripped 6 bases from V and 3 bases from J, with 12 bases between. For the CDR3, the DNA is TGTGCCAGCAGATATAAAGGGGGCTATAATTCACCCCTCCACTTT. Translated, it gives CASRYKGGYNSPLHF. Full variable domain (rest looked up from reference TRBV13 and TRBJ1-6): AAGVIQSPRHLIKEKRETATLKCYPIPRHDTVYWYQQGPGQDPQFLISFYEKMQSDKGSIPDRFSAQQFSDYHSELNMSSLELGDSALYFCASRYKGGYNSPLHFGNGTRLTVT.

The chain carries TRBV19 and TRBJ1-5; a possible D gene is TRBD1 (5 bases). V lost 5 bases to trimming and J lost 8 bases, with 10 bases between them. CDR1 is LNHDA, CDR2 SQIVND, per germline (reference sequence). This CDR3 is built from 12 residues. CDR3 DNA: TGTGCCAGTAGTTTCGGAGGGGAGCCCCAGCATTTT. Encoded protein: CASSFGGEPQHF.

J is TRBJ2-3 and V is TRBV19; weak D call: TRBD1 (6 bases). Germline V lookup: CDR1 LNHDA, CDR2 SQIVND (reference sequence). Trimming stripped 6 bases from V and 0 bases from J, with 13 bases between. The CDR3 extends over 15 amino acids. CDR3 loop: CASSHTQGSTDTQYF. The CDR3 DNA reads TGTGCCAGTAGCCACACCCAGGGGAGCACAGATACGCAGTATTTT.

V and J are TRBV24-1 and TRBJ1-5; D is unclear. The CDR3 is 16 amino acids. V lost 5 bases, J lost 6 bases, and 19 bases lay in between. Germline CDR1 KGHDR, CDR2 SFDVKD. The CDR3 DNA is TGTGCCACCAGTGCATCTTGGGAGGGTTCAGCTCAGCCCCAGCATTTT. Its translation is CATSASWEGSAQPQHF.